This T cell receptor (beta chain) was identified during a study of blood T cell repertoires in COVID-19. In the study overall: The samples span acute and convalescent COVID-19 from the United States, Italy and Spain. In each case, the material was cDNA or gDNA derived from T cells, B-cell-depleted T cells, or PBMCs.

V was trimmed by 2 bases and J by 7 bases, leaving 6 bases between them. The CDR3 runs to 13 residues. CDR1 and CDR2 from the germline V gene are LNHDA and SQIVND (reference sequence). Seattle-derived patients entered the study during active infection and were followed longitudinally. How the authors handled the data: Nucleated cell number was recorded as an estimate derived from reference gene primer amplification. The repertoire was sequenced with immunoSEQ multiplex PCR; TCRdb's copy has only in-frame clones and lacks some. That table is the source of V, J and clone size, and D and trimming were worked out from the DNA. The sample lists 200,000 to 250,000 clones; around 90% were seen once.

V gene TRBV19 combines with J gene TRBJ1-6; D gene ambiguous. Sequenced sample: peripheral blood. The TCR sequence derives from a man aged 25 to 40 with COVID-19, enrolled during active disease. The CDR3 protein is CASSITKNSPLHF. In nucleotides, the CDR3 is TGTGCCAGTAGTATAACTAAGAATTCACCCCTCCACTTT.